Following are 8 T cell receptor beta chains from one sample sequenced in a study of OX40 agonist ivuxolimab in advanced cancers. Sequencing was performed with immunoSEQ multiplex PCR; in TCRdb, only in-frame clones are kept and a portion is missing. The sample includes about 50,000 clones, roughly 84% of them seen just once. The source material was CD4+ or CD8+ T cells sorted from blood, sampled in a trial of the OX40 agonist ivuxolimab. Source of these receptors: an adult with an advanced solid tumor such as melanoma, head and neck, liver or kidney cancer.

The rearrangement joins TRBV6-1 to TRBJ1-3, with D uncertain. Germline V lookup: CDR1 MNHNS, CDR2 SASEGT. V lost 7 bases and J 4 bases, leaving 8 bases between the germline ends. This CDR3 has 12 amino acids. This CDR3 reads CASNVRGNTIYF. DNA for the CDR3: TGTGCCAGCAACGTAAGAGGAAACACCATATATTTT.

The gene calls are TRBV5-1 and TRBJ1-1; 8 bases match TRBD1. The CDR3 has 15 residues. J gave up 3 bases and V 2 bases, and 6 bases lay outside the gene matches. The germline V gene has CDR1 SGHRS and CDR2 YFSETQ. Written as DNA, the CDR3 is TGCGCCAGCAGCTTTTCAGGGGGCGCGGACACTGAAGCTTTCTTT. Encoded protein: CASSFSGGADTEAFF.

The chain has TRBV6-5 and TRBJ1-5; TRBD1 might be the D (6 bases). Germline loops: CDR1 MNHEY, CDR2 SVGAGI. The CDR3 runs to 15 residues. V shed 6 bases and J shed 4 bases, with 16 bases lying between them. CDR3 sequence reads: CASSIDRFPNQPQHF. CDR3 DNA: TGTGCCAGCAGCATCGACAGGTTCCCTAATCAGCCCCAGCATTTT.

V usage is TRBV19 and J usage is TRBJ1-2; TRBD1 matches 9 bases. Germline V lookup: CDR1 LNHDA, CDR2 SQIVND (reference sequence). The length of the CDR3 is 14 residues. J lost 4 bases, V lost 9 bases, and 9 bases had no gene match. CDR3 bases: TGTGCCAGCCTCAGACAGGGGGATACCTATGGCTACACCTTC. This sequence encodes CASLRQGDTYGYTF.

J is TRBJ1-6 and V is TRBV9; D is undetermined. This CDR3 has 14 residues. Germline CDR1 and CDR2: SGDLS and YYNGEE. Trimming pared 0 bases from V and 7 bases from J, leaving 8 bases between. Written as DNA, the CDR3 is TGTGCCAGCAGCGTAGGGTTGGAGAATTCACCCCTCCACTTT. Its protein is CASSVGLENSPLHF. Using reference TRBV9 and TRBJ1-6 for the parts outside the CDR3, the full variable domain is DSGVTQTPKHLITATGQRVTLRCSPRSGDLSVYWYQQSLDQGLQFLIQYYNGEERAKGNILERFSAQQFPDLHSELNLSSLELGDSALYFCASSVGLENSPLHFGNGTRLTVT.

The chain recombines TRBV7-3 with TRBJ2-1, with D perhaps matching TRBD2 (6 bases). Germline CDR1 is SGHTA and CDR2 is FQGTGA. The length of the CDR3 is 14 residues. V shed 2 bases and J shed 5 bases, with 10 bases lying between them. In DNA form, the CDR3 reads TGTGCCAGCAGCTTAGTGCGGGGCCACAATGAGCAGTTCTTC. This sequence encodes CASSLVRGHNEQFF.

The chain employs TRBV6-1 and TRBJ1-2; weak D call: TRBD1 (5 bases). Germline V gene lookup returns CDR1 MNHNS and CDR2 SASEGT. Trimming removed 0 bases at V and 4 bases at J, with 6 bases between. The CDR3 sequence is 13 residues long. CDR3 bases: TGTGCCAGCAGTGAAGCCGACAGCTATGGCTACACCTTC. Translation: CASSEADSYGYTF.

This sequence joins TRBV7-8 and TRBJ1-2, with 9 bases fitting TRBD1. This CDR3 comprises 15 residues. Germline loops: CDR1 SGHVS, CDR2 FQNEAQ. V trimming: 5 bases; J trimming: 4 bases; junction bases outside the gene matches: 8. For the CDR3, the DNA is TGTGCCAGCAGCCCCACGGGACAGGGAGGCTATGGCTACACCTTC. Translated, it gives CASSPTGQGGYGYTF.